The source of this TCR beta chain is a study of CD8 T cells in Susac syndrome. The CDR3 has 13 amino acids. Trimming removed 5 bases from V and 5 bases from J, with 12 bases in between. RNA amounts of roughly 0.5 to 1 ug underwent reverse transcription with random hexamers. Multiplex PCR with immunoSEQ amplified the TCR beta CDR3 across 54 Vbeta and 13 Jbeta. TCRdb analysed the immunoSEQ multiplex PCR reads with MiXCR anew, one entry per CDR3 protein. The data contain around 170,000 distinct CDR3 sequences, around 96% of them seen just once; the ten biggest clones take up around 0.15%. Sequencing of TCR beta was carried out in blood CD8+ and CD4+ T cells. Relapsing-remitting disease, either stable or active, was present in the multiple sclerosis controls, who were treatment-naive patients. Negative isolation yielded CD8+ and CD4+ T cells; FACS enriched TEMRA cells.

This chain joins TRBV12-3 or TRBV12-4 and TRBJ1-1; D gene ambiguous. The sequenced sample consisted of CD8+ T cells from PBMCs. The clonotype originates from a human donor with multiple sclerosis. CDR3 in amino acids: CASSRTLGTEAFF. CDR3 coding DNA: TGTGCCAGCAGTCGGACCCTGGGGACTGAAGCTTTCTTT.